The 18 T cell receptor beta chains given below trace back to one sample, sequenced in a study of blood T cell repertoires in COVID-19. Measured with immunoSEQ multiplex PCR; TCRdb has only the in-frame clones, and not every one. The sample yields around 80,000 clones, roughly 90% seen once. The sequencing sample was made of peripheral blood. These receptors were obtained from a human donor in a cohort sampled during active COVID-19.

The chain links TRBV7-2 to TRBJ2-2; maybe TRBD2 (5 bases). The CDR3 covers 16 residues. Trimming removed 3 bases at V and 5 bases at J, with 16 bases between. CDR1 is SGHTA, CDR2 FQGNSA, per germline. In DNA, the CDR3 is TGTGCCAGCAGCTTTGACTATTCGAGTTCTACCGGGGAGCTGTTTTTT. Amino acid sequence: CASSFDYSSSTGELFF.

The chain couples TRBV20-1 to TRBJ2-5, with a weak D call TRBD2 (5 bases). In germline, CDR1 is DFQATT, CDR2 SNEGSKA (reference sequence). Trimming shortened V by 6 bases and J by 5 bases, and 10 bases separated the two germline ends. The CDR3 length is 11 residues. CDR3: CSALLGETQYF. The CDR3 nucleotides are TGCAGTGCACTACTAGGGGAGACCCAGTACTTC.

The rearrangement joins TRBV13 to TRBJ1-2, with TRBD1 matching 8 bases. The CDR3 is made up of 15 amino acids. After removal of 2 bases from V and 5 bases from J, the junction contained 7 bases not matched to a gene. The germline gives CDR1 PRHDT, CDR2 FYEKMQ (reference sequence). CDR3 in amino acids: CASSLLSGGRYGYTF. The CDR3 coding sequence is TGTGCCAGCAGCTTACTTTCAGGGGGCAGGTATGGCTACACCTTC.

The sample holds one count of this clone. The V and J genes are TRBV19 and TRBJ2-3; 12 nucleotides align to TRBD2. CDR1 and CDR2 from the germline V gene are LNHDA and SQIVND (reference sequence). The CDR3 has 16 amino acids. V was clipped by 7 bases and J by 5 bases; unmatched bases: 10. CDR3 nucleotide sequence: TGTGCCAGTATGAAGCCTAGCGGGGGGGCCAGAGATACGCAGTATTTT. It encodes CASMKPSGGARDTQYF.

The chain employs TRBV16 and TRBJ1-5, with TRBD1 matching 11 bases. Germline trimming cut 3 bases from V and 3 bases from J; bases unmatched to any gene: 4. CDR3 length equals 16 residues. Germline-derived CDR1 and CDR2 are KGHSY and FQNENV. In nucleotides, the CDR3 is TGTGCCAGCAGCCACCGGGACAGGGGGAACAATCAGCCCCAGCATTTT. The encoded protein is CASSHRDRGNNQPQHF.

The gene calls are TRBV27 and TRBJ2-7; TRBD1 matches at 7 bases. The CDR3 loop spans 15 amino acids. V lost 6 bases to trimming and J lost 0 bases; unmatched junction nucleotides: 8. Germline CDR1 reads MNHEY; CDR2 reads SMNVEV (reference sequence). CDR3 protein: CASRPDRASSYEQYF. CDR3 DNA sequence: TGTGCCAGCAGACCAGACAGGGCTAGCTCCTACGAGCAGTACTTC.

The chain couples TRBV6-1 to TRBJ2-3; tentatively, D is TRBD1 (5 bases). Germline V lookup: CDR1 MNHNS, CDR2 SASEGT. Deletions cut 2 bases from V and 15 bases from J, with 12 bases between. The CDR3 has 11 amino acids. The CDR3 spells CASSESVREYF. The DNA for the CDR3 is TGTGCCAGCAGTGAATCTGTCAGGGAATATTTT.

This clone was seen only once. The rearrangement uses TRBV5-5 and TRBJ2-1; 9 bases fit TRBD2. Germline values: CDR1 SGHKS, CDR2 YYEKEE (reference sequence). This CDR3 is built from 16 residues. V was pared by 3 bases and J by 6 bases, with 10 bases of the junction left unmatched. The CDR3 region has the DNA TGTGCCAGCAGCTCTCTAGTTGCGGGAGGGCTCAATGAGCAGTTCTTC. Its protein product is CASSSLVAGGLNEQFF.

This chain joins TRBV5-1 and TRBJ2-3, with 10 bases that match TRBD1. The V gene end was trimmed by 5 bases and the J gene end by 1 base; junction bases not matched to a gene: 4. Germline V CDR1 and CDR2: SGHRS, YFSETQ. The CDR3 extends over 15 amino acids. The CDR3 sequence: CASSFDRGRTDTQYF. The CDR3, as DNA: TGCGCCAGCAGTTTCGACAGGGGGCGCACAGATACGCAGTATTTT.

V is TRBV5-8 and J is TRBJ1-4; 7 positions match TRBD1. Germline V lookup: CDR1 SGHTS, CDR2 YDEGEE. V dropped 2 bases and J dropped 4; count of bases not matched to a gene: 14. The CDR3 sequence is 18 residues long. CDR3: CASSFHLGTGTDNEKLFF. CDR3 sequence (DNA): TGTGCCAGCAGCTTTCACTTGGGAACCGGGACAGATAATGAAAAACTGTTTTTT.

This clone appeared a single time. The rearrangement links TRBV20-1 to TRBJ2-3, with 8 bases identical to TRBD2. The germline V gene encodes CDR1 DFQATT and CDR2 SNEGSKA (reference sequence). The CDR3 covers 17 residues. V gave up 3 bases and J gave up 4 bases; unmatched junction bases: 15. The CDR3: CSASPPGLAPSPDTQYF. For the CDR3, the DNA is TGCAGTGCTAGTCCTCCCGGACTAGCACCAAGCCCAGATACGCAGTATTTT.

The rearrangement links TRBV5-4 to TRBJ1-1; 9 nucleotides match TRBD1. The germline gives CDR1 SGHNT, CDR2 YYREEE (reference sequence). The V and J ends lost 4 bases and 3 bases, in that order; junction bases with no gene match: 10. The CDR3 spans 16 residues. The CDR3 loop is CASSAVDRGSDTEAFF. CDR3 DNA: TGTGCCAGCAGCGCCGTGGACAGGGGTTCGGACACTGAAGCTTTCTTT.

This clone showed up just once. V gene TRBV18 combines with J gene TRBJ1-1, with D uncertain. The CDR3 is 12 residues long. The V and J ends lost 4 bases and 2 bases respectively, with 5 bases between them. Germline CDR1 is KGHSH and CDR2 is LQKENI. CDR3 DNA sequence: TGTGCCAGCTCACTTAGAAACACTGAAGCTTTCTTT. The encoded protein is CASSLRNTEAFF.

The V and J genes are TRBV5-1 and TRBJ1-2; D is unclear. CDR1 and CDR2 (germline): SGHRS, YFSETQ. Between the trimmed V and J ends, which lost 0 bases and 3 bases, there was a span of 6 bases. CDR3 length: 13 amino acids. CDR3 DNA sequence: TGCGCCAGCAGCTTGGAACAGTACTATGGCTACACCTTC. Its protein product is CASSLEQYYGYTF.

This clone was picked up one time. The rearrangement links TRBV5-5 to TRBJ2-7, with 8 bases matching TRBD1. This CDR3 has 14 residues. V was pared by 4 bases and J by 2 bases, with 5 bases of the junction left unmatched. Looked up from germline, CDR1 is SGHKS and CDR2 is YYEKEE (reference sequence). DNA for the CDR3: TGTGCCAGCAGCCGCGCCAGGGGGCCCTACGAGCAGTACTTC. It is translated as CASSRARGPYEQYF.

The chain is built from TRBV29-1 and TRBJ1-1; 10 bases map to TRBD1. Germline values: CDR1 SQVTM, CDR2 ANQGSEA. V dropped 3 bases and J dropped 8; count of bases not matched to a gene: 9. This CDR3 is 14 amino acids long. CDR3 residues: CSVDRRDRGREAFF. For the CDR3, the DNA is TGCAGCGTTGATCGCCGGGACAGGGGCCGAGAAGCTTTCTTT. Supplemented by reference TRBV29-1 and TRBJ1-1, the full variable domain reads SAVISQKPSRDICQRGTSLTIQCQVDSQVTMMFWYRQQPGQSLTLIATANQGSEATYESGFVIDKFPISRPNLTFSTLTVSNMSPEDSSIYLCSVDRRDRGREAFFGQGTRLTVV.

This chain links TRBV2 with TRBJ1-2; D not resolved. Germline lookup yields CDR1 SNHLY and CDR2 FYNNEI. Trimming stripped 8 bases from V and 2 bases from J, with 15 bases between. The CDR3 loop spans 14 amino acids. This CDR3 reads CASSFSVENYGYTF. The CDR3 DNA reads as TGTGCCAGCTCATTCAGCGTGGAGAACTATGGCTACACCTTC.

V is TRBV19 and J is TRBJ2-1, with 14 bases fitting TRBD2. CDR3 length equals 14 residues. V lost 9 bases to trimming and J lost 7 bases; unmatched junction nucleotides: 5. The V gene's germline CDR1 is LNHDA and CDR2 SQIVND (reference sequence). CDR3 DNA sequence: TGTGCCAGCTCCGGGACTAGCGGGAGTAATGAGCAGTTCTTC. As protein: CASSGTSGSNEQFF.